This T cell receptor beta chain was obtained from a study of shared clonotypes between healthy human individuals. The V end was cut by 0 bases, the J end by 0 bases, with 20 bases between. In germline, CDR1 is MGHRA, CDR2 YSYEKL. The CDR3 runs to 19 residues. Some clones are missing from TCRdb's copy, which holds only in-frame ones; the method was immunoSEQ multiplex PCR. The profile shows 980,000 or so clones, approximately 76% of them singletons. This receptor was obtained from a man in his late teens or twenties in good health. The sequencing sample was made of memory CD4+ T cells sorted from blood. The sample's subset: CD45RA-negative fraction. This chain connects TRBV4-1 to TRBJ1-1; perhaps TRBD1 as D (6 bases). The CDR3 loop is CASSQDLSTGDLMNTEAFF. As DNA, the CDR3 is TGCGCCAGCAGCCAAGATCTCTCGACAGGCGACCTCATGAACACTGAAGCTTTCTTT.